A selection of T cell receptor beta chains follows, all from one sample in a study of radiotherapy plus CTLA-4 blockade in lung cancer. The table came from immunoSEQ multiplex PCR; TCRdb's copy has only in-frame clones and leaves some out. This table has about 94,000 clones, 80% to 85% appearing once. Here the sequenced sample was peripheral blood, taken from a patient treated with radiotherapy plus ipilimumab. The receptors originated from a human donor with non-small cell lung cancer that progressed on radiotherapy plus ipilimumab. Each CDR3 is given with its conserved first and last residue. Fields, in order: J gene, clone size, V gene, D gene, CDR3 length, CDR3 DNA, CDR3 protein. A D gene is named only where the DNA matches it firmly. Some rows mark clone size as missing; the rest say once, few, many or name a class of expanded clone.

>TRBJ2-6|-|TRBV27|TRBD1|14
TGTGCCAGCAGCCGACAGGGGACGACCAACGTCCTGACTTTC
CASSRQGTTNVLTF
>TRBJ2-3|-|TRBV27|-|16
TGTGCCAGCAGTTTAGGCCGAGCGTCAAGCACAGATACGCAGTATTTT
CASSLGRASSTDTQYF
>TRBJ2-2|-|TRBV5-1|-|12
TGCGCCAGCAGCTTGGAGACCGGGGAGCTGTTTTTT
CASSLETGELFF
>TRBJ1-1|-|TRBV7-2|-|13
TGTGCCAGCAGCCCAGGACACAACACTGAAGCTTTCTTT
CASSPGHNTEAFF
>TRBJ2-1|-|TRBV6-6|-|16
TGTGCCAGCAGTTACTCGAACCAAATTAACTACAATGAGCAGTTCTTC
CASSYSNQINYNEQFF
>TRBJ2-1|-|TRBV7-3|-|15
TGTGCCAGCAGCTCCCCTGGCGGGGACAACAATGAGCAGTTCTTC
CASSSPGGDNNEQFF
>TRBJ2-1|-|TRBV19|TRBD2|15
TGTGCCAGTAGGCTGACTAGCGGGAGGGACAATGAGCAGTTCTTC
CASRLTSGRDNEQFF
>TRBJ2-7|-|TRBV2|-|16
TGTGCCAGCAGTCACGCCCGAGACGCAAGCTCCTACGAGCAGTACTTC
CASSHARDASSYEQYF
>TRBJ2-1|-|TRBV5-1|TRBD2|15
TGCGCCAGCAGCTTAGTAGCGGGAGGGCCTAATGAGCAGTTCTTC
CASSLVAGGPNEQFF
>TRBJ1-2|-|TRBV28|-|16
TGTGCCAGCAGTCCTCTTGGTAGGTCGGTCAACTATGGCTACACCTTC
CASSPLGRSVNYGYTF
>TRBJ2-3|-|TRBV14|TRBD2|16
TGTGCCAGCACCAAAAGGAGTCGGGGGGGCACAGATACGCAGTATTTT
CASTKRSRGGTDTQYF
>TRBJ2-3|-|TRBV10-2|-|11
TGCGCCAGCAGAGCGGGTGATACGCAGTATTTT
CASRAGDTQYF
>TRBJ2-2|once|TRBV6-1|-|12
TGTGCCAGTCGTGGGGGCACCGGGGAGCTGTTTTTT
CASRGGTGELFF
>TRBJ1-2|once|TRBV28|TRBD1|16
TGTGCCAGCAGACCCGGACAGGGGTACTTTGACTATGGCTACACCTTC
CASRPGQGYFDYGYTF
>TRBJ2-7|-|TRBV27|TRBD2|15
TGTGCCAGCAGCTCATTAGCGGGAGGAAAGTACGAGCAGTACTTC
CASSSLAGGKYEQYF